Below, 29 T cell receptor beta chains from the same sample are listed, as sequenced in a study of cytomegalovirus exposure and HLA in healthy donors. A multiplex PCR was run with 60 Vbeta primers and 13 Jbeta primers. TCRdb keeps only in-frame clones here, not all; method: immunoSEQ multiplex PCR. The repertoire includes approximately 110,000 clones, approximately 73% of them detected once, and over 4% sits in the top ten. Sequences were obtained from PBMCs. These receptor sequences come from a man in his fifties or sixties in good health and CMV-seropositive.

This clone was seen more than once but under ten times. The gene calls are TRBV25-1 and TRBJ1-1; D gene unclear. With 0 bases removed from V and 2 bases from J, the gap between germline ends came to 4 bases. The CDR3 runs 13 residues. Per the germline V gene, CDR1 is MGHDK and CDR2 is SYGVNS. In DNA form, the CDR3 reads TGTGCCAGCAGTGAATACACTAACACTGAAGCTTTCTTT. This translates into CASSEYTNTEAFF.

The chain uses TRBV5-4 and TRBJ2-3; 14 bases map to TRBD2. This CDR3 has 17 residues. Germline V gene lookup returns CDR1 SGHNT and CDR2 YYREEE (reference sequence). Trimming took 4 bases from V and 7 from J; bases not matched to a gene: 11. Written as DNA, the CDR3 is TGTGCCAGCAGCCGAGGACTAGCGGGGGGCACTAATAATACGCAGTATTTT. Its protein is CASSRGLAGGTNNTQYF.

As concerns this clone: Other DNA sequences in the sample encode the same CDR3. The rearrangement uses TRBV7-8 and TRBJ1-1, with 7 bases aligning to TRBD1. The CDR3 is made up of 13 amino acids. Looked up from germline, CDR1 is SGHVS and CDR2 is FQNEAQ. V lost 5 bases to trimming and J lost 3 bases; unmatched junction nucleotides: 3. CDR3 sequence (DNA): TGTGCCAGCAGCCTCGACAGGGACACTGAAGCTTTCTTT. Protein sequence: CASSLDRDTEAFF.

The chain combines TRBV4-2 with TRBJ2-5; TRBD1 aligns across 7 bases. The V gene end was trimmed by 6 bases and the J gene end by 3 bases; junction bases not matched to a gene: 7. The CDR3 is made up of 14 amino acids. The germline V gene has CDR1 LGHNA and CDR2 YNFKEQ. The CDR3 bases are TGTGCCAGCAGAATCTCGGGGACAGAAGAGACCCAGTACTTC. Translation gives CASRISGTEETQYF.

V and J are TRBV9 and TRBJ2-5, with TRBD1 matching 7 bases. V lost 3 bases and J lost 5; bases outside the gene matches: 7. This CDR3 contains 14 residues. CDR1 is SGDLS, CDR2 YYNGEE, per germline. CDR3 nucleotide sequence: TGTGCCAGCAGCGACGACAGGGACGTGGAGACCCAGTACTTC. Translated: CASSDDRDVETQYF. Looking up the rest from reference TRBV9 and TRBJ2-5 gives the full variable domain: DSGVTQTPKHLITATGQRVTLRCSPRSGDLSVYWYQQSLDQGLQFLIQYYNGEERAKGNILERFSAQQFPDLHSELNLSSLELGDSALYFCASSDDRDVETQYFGPGTRLLVL.

This clone appeared a single time. This chain connects TRBV28 to TRBJ2-2; no clear D gene. Germline values: CDR1 MDHEN, CDR2 SYDVKM. With 10 bases removed from V and 4 bases from J, the gap between germline ends came to 19 bases. CDR3 length: 15 amino acids. CDR3 DNA: TGTGCCACCGCTTCGGCGGCTGCAAGCACCGGGGAGCTGTTTTTT. Translation: CATASAAASTGELFF.

The count of this clone is one. The chain couples TRBV28 to TRBJ1-5; 11 nucleotides line up with TRBD1. The germline CDR1 and CDR2 sequences are MDHEN and SYDVKM. Losses at the gene ends were 2 bases for V and 4 bases for J; bases not matched to a gene: 4. The CDR3 has 16 residues. The DNA for the CDR3 is TGTGCCAGCAGTTTAGGAGGGACAGGGGGAAATCAGCCCCAGCATTTT. Translation gives CASSLGGTGGNQPQHF.

The CDR3 spells CASNPDVAGGPDTQYF. CDR3 nucleotides: TGTGCCAGCAACCCTGACGTAGCGGGGGGCCCAGATACGCAGTATTTT. The chain couples TRBV7-8 to TRBJ2-3, with 10 positions matching TRBD2. Germline V gives CDR1 SGHVS, CDR2 FQNEAQ. The CDR3 spans 16 residues. Germline trimming cut 7 bases from V and 4 bases from J; bases unmatched to any gene: 11.

V is TRBV18 and J is TRBJ1-1; D perhaps matches TRBD1 (6 bases). Germline V gives CDR1 KGHSH, CDR2 LQKENI. V lost 0 bases and J lost 3, with 17 bases in between. This CDR3 spans 17 amino acids. This CDR3 reads CASSPPSRGPHDTEAFF. The CDR3 bases are TGTGCCAGCTCACCACCGTCGCGGGGGCCCCATGACACTGAAGCTTTCTTT.

This chain links TRBV27 with TRBJ2-5, with 7 positions matching TRBD2. J lost 2 bases, V lost 4 bases, and 1 base had no gene match. The CDR3 has 13 residues. Germline V gene sequence: CDR1 MNHEY, CDR2 SMNVEV (reference sequence). This CDR3 reads CASSSRGQETQYF. DNA of the CDR3: TGTGCCAGCAGTTCGCGGGGGCAAGAGACCCAGTACTTC.

For this clone: A junction boundary mismatches the germline segment, possibly from a read error. The V and J genes are TRBV7-7 and TRBJ2-3; 9 nucleotides align to TRBD1. The CDR3 runs 15 residues. The germline V gene has CDR1 SSHAT and CDR2 FNYEAQ (reference sequence). CDR3 nucleotide sequence: TGTGCTAGCAGCCCCTGGACAGGGGGCACAGATACGCAGTATTTT. It yields the protein CASSPWTGGTDTQYF.

The V and J genes are TRBV2 and TRBJ1-5; TRBD1 is a possible D gene (5 bases). Per germline, CDR1 SNHLY and CDR2 FYNNEI. CDR3 length: 14 residues. V was pared by 5 bases and J by 4 bases, with 12 bases between. CDR3 DNA: TGTGCCAGCAGTCCCAGGGTGTATAATCAGCCCCAGCATTTT. Protein sequence: CASSPRVYNQPQHF.

In its sample, this clone was seen a few times. The rearrangement joins TRBV6-6 to TRBJ2-6, with D unclear. Germline CDR1 reads MNHNY; CDR2 reads SVGAGI (reference sequence). V was shortened by 7 bases and J by 4 bases, with 11 bases between the two germline ends. CDR3 size: 14 residues. The CDR3 coding sequence is TGTGCCAGCACTCCAGTAGCCGGGGCCAACGTCCTGACTTTC. Residues: CASTPVAGANVLTF.

The chain couples TRBV30 to TRBJ2-3; 10 positions match TRBD2. The ends lost 5 bases at V and 6 bases at J; junction bases unmatched: 11. Germline V lookup: CDR1 GTSNPN, CDR2 SVGIG (reference sequence). The CDR3 loop spans 15 amino acids. The CDR3 bases are TGTGCCTGGGAAGCGGGGGGGCCGACGGCGGATACGCAGTATTTT. The encoded protein is CAWEAGGPTADTQYF.

The chain uses TRBV6-1 and TRBJ1-5; D call uncertain. CDR3 length: 15 residues. Germline V gives CDR1 MNHNS, CDR2 SASEGT. V was trimmed by 0 bases and J by 4 bases, leaving 10 bases between them. The CDR3, as DNA: TGTGCCAGCAGTGAAGCCGGAGGTGGGAATCAGCCCCAGCATTTT. It specifies CASSEAGGGNQPQHF.

The rearrangement uses TRBV2 and TRBJ1-6, with D hard to call. The CDR3 sequence is 12 residues long. Trimming removed 5 bases at V and 10 bases at J, with 9 bases between. Germline loops: CDR1 SNHLY, CDR2 FYNNEI. In DNA, the CDR3 is TGTGCCAGCAGTCCACAAGTCTCACCCCTCCACTTT. It translates to CASSPQVSPLHF. Looking up the rest from reference TRBV2 and TRBJ1-6 gives the full variable domain: EPEVTQTPSHQVTQMGQEVILRCVPISNHLYFYWYRQILGQKVEFLVSFYNNEISEKSEIFDDQFSVERPDGSNFTLKIRSTKLEDSAMYFCASSPQVSPLHFGNGTRLTVT.

The CDR3 region is CASSSIHRGYGYTF. As DNA, the CDR3 is TGTGCCAGCTCATCGATTCACAGGGGCTATGGCTACACCTTC. The chain has TRBV18 and TRBJ1-2; TRBD1 aligns across 7 bases. Germline CDR1 and CDR2: KGHSH and LQKENI. The ends lost 5 bases at V and 4 bases at J; junction bases unmatched: 7. This CDR3 has 14 residues. The variable domain in full, with the rest retrieved from reference TRBV18 and TRBJ1-2, is NAGVMQNPRHLVRRRGQEARLRCSPMKGHSHVYWYRQLPEEGLKFMVYLQKENIIDESGMPKERFSAEFPKEGPSILRIQQVVRGDSAAYFCASSSIHRGYGYTFGSGTRLTVV.

The chain carries TRBV5-1 and TRBJ2-2, with 10 positions matching TRBD1. The CDR3 has 14 residues. CDR1 is SGHRS, CDR2 YFSETQ, per germline. The V gene end was trimmed by 5 bases and the J gene end by 7 bases; junction bases not matched to a gene: 5. The CDR3 is CASRTGTGVGELFF. Here the CDR3 DNA reads TGCGCCAGCAGGACCGGGACAGGGGTCGGGGAGCTGTTTTTT.

This clone appeared a few times. The J gene is TRBJ2-5, the V gene TRBV4-2; 9 bases are a match to TRBD2. The V gene's germline CDR1 is LGHNA and CDR2 YNFKEQ. V lost 4 bases to trimming and J lost 1 base; unmatched junction nucleotides: 7. The CDR3 is 16 residues long. CDR3 amino acids: CASSRNPSGVQETQYF. Written as DNA, the CDR3 is TGTGCCAGCAGCCGGAATCCTAGCGGGGTCCAAGAGACCCAGTACTTC.

This chain links TRBV7-3 with TRBJ2-1, with a tentative D call TRBD1 (6 bases). The germline V gene has CDR1 SGHTA and CDR2 FQGTGA. Trimming cost V 5 bases and J 9 bases, with 11 bases left between them. This CDR3 has 12 residues. The CDR3, as DNA: TGTGCCAGCAGCAGGGAAGGGGGTGAGCAGTTCTTC. This gives the protein CASSREGGEQFF. Based on the CDR3 plus reference TRBV7-3 and TRBJ2-1, the full variable domain is GAGVSQTPSNKVTEKGKYVELRCDPISGHTALYWYRQSLGQGPEFLIYFQGTGAADDSGLPNDRFFAVRPEGSVSTLKIQRTERGDSAVYLCASSREGGEQFFGPGTRLTVL.

The rearrangement joins TRBV6-5 to TRBJ1-3; a possible D gene is TRBD1 (5 bases). Trimming removed 6 bases at V and 2 bases at J, with 5 bases between. Germline loops: CDR1 MNHEY, CDR2 SVGAGI. CDR3 size: 12 residues. This CDR3 is CASRGAGNTIYF. Written as DNA, the CDR3 is TGTGCCAGCAGAGGGGCTGGAAACACCATATATTTT.

The rearrangement links TRBV6-1 to TRBJ2-7, with D hard to call. Between the trimmed V and J ends, which lost 0 bases and 2 bases, there was a span of 11 bases. Germline assignment: CDR1 MNHNS and CDR2 SASEGT. The CDR3 contains 15 residues. Here the CDR3 DNA reads TGTGCCAGCAGTGAAGCCTCTAACTACCCCTACGAGCAGTACTTC. Its protein is CASSEASNYPYEQYF.

V gene TRBV6-1 combines with J gene TRBJ2-5; D possibly corresponds to TRBD2 (6 bases). Germline CDR1 is MNHNS and CDR2 is SASEGT. Trimming stripped 7 bases from V and 4 bases from J, with 16 bases between. The CDR3 runs to 14 residues. The CDR3 loop is CASTGHRRAETQYF. The DNA of the CDR3 is TGTGCCAGCACGGGGCACAGGAGGGCAGAGACCCAGTACTTC.

This chain joins TRBV4-1 and TRBJ2-1; 7 nucleotides agree with TRBD1. Looked up from germline, CDR1 is MGHRA and CDR2 is YSYEKL. The CDR3 sequence is 15 residues long. V trimming: 1 base; J trimming: 4 bases; junction bases outside the gene matches: 4. Written as DNA, the CDR3 is TGCGCCAGCAGCCAAGCAAGACAGGGTTACAATGAGCAGTTCTTC. Amino acids: CASSQARQGYNEQFF.

The V call is TRBV30, the J call TRBJ1-1; D is uncertain. CDR1 and CDR2 from the germline V gene are GTSNPN and SVGIG (reference sequence). CDR3 length: 10 amino acids. V lost 2 bases to trimming and J lost 7 bases, with 5 bases between them. DNA for the CDR3: TGTGCCTGGAGTACTTATGAAGCTTTCTTT. It encodes CAWSTYEAFF. Full variable domain (outside the CDR3, taken from reference TRBV30 and TRBJ1-1): SQTIHQWPATLVQPVGSPLSLECTVEGTSNPNLYWYRQAAGRGLQLLFYSVGIGQISSEVPQNLSASRPQDRQFILSSKKLLLSDSGFYLCAWSTYEAFFGQGTRLTVV.

The chain is built from TRBV19 and TRBJ1-5; D unclear. CDR3 length: 15 residues. V was trimmed by 0 bases and J by 3 bases, leaving 9 bases between them. Germline V gene sequence: CDR1 LNHDA, CDR2 SQIVND (reference sequence). Written as DNA, the CDR3 is TGTGCCAGTAGTATAGATGGCAGAAACAATCAGCCCCAGCATTTT. This translates into CASSIDGRNNQPQHF. Full variable domain (rest looked up from reference TRBV19 and TRBJ1-5): DGGITQSPKYLFRKEGQNVTLSCEQNLNHDAMYWYRQDPGQGLRLIYYSQIVNDFQKGDIAEGYSVSREKKESFPLTVTSAQKNPTAFYLCASSIDGRNNQPQHFGDGTRLSIL.

The chain has TRBV10-3 and TRBJ2-2; a weak D match, TRBD2 (6 bases). Trimming pared 2 bases from V and 6 bases from J, leaving 22 bases between. The germline gives CDR1 ENHRY, CDR2 SYGVKD. The CDR3 consists of 18 residues. The DNA of the CDR3 is TGTGCCATCAGTGAGACAGGAGGGGCTGGAGTGTTTGCCGGGGAGCTGTTTTTT. Translation: CAISETGGAGVFAGELFF.

The chain has TRBV2 and TRBJ2-7; 12 positions match TRBD2. CDR1 is SNHLY and CDR2 is FYNNEI in the germline V gene. The V segment lost 6 bases and the J segment 9 bases; nucleotides outside the gene matches: 12. The CDR3 contains 15 residues. The CDR3 is CASSATSGGTPGQYF. The CDR3 nucleotides are TGTGCCAGCAGCGCAACTAGCGGGGGGACCCCAGGGCAGTACTTC.

The chain's CDR3 is CASAGTGISGANVLTF. The CDR3 region has the DNA TGCGCCAGCGCCGGGACAGGGATCTCTGGGGCCAACGTCCTGACTTTC. This chain joins TRBV5-1 and TRBJ2-6; 9 nucleotides agree with TRBD1. The CDR3 loop spans 16 amino acids. Germline V CDR1 and CDR2: SGHRS, YFSETQ. The V and J ends lost 7 bases and 0 bases, in that order; junction bases with no gene match: 5.